This TCR beta chain was sequenced in a study of Ad26.COV2.S vaccination and SARS-CoV-2 variants (dated by TCRdb to 2020 to 2022). For the wider study: Donors in the vaccine arm were drawn from COV1001, a phase I-IIa trial of Ad26.COV2.S in healthy adults that was multicentre, randomized, double-blind and placebo-controlled. Trial participants were randomized into five groups of five, in which low-dose or high-dose Ad26.COV2.S was given once or twice, or placebo was given on both occasions. Investigators remained blinded to trial group allocation during experiments and outcome assessment. Ad26.COV2.S was administered intramuscularly at a dose of 5x10^10 or 1x10^11 viral particles, either as one shot or as two shots given 56 days apart. The TCR-sequenced set comprised approximately 32 samples: approximately 19 Ad26.COV2.S vaccine recipients, 5 placebo recipients and 8 SARS-CoV-2 convalescent individuals. TCRbeta repertoire sequencing served as the tool for gauging how specific and how broad the SARS-CoV-2-reactive T cell receptors were following Ad26.COV2.S vaccination.

The CDR3 spans 16 residues, from the cysteine through the phenylalanine. Only CDR3 DNA remains: 48 bases, in frame from the first base. The trim is 4 bases for V and 0 bases for J, with a gap of 10 bases between the germline ends. CDR1 is given as SGHTA and CDR2 as FQGTGA, both from the germline V gene. The immunoSEQ Assay was used to sequence TCRbeta CDR3 regions. After extraction, genomic DNA underwent amplification by bias-controlled multiplex PCR, followed by high-throughput sequencing. Regarding the original processing steps: To quantify the absolute abundance of every unique TCRbeta CDR3 region, sequences were collapsed and filtered. T cell fraction was estimated by normalizing TCRbeta template counts to usable DNA, with usable DNA measured through amplification of reference genes found in all nucleated cells. Repertoire TCRs were annotated as SARS-CoV-2-specific by exact matching of V gene, CDR3 amino acid sequence and J gene to a known reactive TCR set. The reference SARS-CoV-2 TCR set was obtained from MIRA and was filtered for enrichment in COVID-19-positive ImmuneCODE repertoires, whereby public or cross-reactive TCRs were removed. Drawing on the MIRA antigens, annotated TCRs were analysed further at the level of specific ORF or position within ORF. Breadth was defined as annotated unique rearrangements over total unique productive rearrangements; depth was the summed frequency of those rearrangements. Two-sided Wilcoxon rank-sum tests were applied when comparing TCR breadth between groups. TCRdb retrieved this table from immuneACCESS and kept in-frame rearrangements only. Not all clones are present; in checked studies, unresolved V genes account for under half, and no reason is known for the remainder. V, J and clone size reflect that table, while D and trimming were determined from the DNA. Present in this sample are over 400,000 clones, nearly 90% of which were seen just once. The ten top clones hold approximately 2.5% of the sample.

The meaning of the sample's treatment or condition label: 19 received Ad26.COV2.S at low or high dose, single or two shots; five or six received placebo; per-sample allocation not given. Repertoires of vaccine and placebo recipients were sequenced from samples collected on day 63 after the first injection. Cohort 1b enrolled fewer than 30 adults aged 18-55 years at a single site in Boston, USA, between 29 July and 7 August 2020. As a vaccine, Ad26.COV2.S was a replication-incompetent adenovirus type 26 vector that expressed a prefusion-stabilized SARS-CoV-2 spike protein derived from the original Wuhan strain. A note on this clone: Its recognized antigen is unknown. Base qualities are not at hand, and no much larger clone is one base apart.

On the study overall, not on this receptor specifically: The study was not powered to compare responses between vaccine doses or regimens. Spike-specific TCR breadth was higher in Ad26.COV2.S recipients than in placebo recipients (P = 0.0014). Substantial breadth of spike-specific CD8+ and CD4+ T cell responses was reported after vaccination. Comparable non-spike TCR breadth was observed between vaccine and placebo recipients, consistent with only spike being contained in the vaccine. The authors noted that the TCR breadth and depth analyses may have underestimated total T cell responses.

The receptor was derived from a person aged 18 to 65 who received the Ad26.COV2.S COVID-19 vaccine or a placebo. The V gene is TRBV7-3 and the J gene is TRBJ2-6, with a tentative D gene TRBD1 over 5 matching bases. The starting material was peripheral blood, obtained in a trial of Ad26.COV2.S vaccine versus placebo. The CDR3 region has the sequence CASSSTDSSGANVLTF. The nucleotide sequence reads TGTGCCAGCAGCTCGACTGACAGCTCTGGGGCCAACGTCCTGACTTTC.